This T cell receptor beta chain was documented in a study of blood T cell repertoires in COVID-19. Study overall: Whether acute or convalescent, the COVID-19 samples came from the United States, Italy and Spain.

Germline V gives CDR1 SQVTM, CDR2 ANQGSEA. This CDR3 region has 14 residues. V lost 6 bases and J lost 5; bases outside the gene matches: 8. The assay was immunoSEQ multiplex PCR, and TCRdb's table has in-frame clones only and misses some. The repertoire holds around 220,000 clones, roughly 87% seen once, with around 6% in the top ten. V usage is TRBV29-1 and J usage is TRBJ2-5; TRBD1 matches 11 bases. Sequenced material: PBMCs or T cells enriched from blood (not recorded which). This TCR was recovered from a woman between 25 and 40 years old with acute COVID-19. The CDR3 DNA reads as TGCAGCGTCCTAGGGACAGGGGGTTGGGAGACCCAGTACTTC. Translating gives CSVLGTGGWETQYF.